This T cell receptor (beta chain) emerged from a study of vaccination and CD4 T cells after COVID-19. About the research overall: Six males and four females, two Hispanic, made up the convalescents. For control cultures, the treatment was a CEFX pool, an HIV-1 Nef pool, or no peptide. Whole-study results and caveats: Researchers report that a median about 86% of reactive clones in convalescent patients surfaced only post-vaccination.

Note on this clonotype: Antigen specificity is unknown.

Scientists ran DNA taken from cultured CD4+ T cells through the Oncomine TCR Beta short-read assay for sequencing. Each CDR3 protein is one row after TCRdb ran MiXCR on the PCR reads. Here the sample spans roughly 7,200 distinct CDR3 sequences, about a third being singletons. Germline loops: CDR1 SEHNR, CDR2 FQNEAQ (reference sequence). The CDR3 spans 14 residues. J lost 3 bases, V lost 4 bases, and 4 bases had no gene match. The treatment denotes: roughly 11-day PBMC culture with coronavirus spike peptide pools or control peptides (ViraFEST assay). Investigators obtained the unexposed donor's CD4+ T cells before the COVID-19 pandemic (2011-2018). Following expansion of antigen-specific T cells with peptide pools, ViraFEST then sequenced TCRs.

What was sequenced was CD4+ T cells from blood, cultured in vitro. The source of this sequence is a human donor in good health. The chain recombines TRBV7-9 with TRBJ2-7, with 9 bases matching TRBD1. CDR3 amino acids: CASSSWDRDYEQYF. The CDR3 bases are TGTGCCAGCAGCTCGTGGGACAGGGACTACGAGCAGTACTTC.